The 18 T cell receptor beta chains listed next were all sequenced from one sample in a study of T cell repertoires in cytomegalovirus infection. MiXCR, run by TCRdb on the reads, gives a single entry per CDR3 protein. The table has roughly 600,000 distinct CDR3 sequences, approximately 24% seen once. The sample was CD8+ T cells from PBMCs. These TCRs come from a human donor in good health (CMV status not recorded). Some clones in this sample may be carry-over from other donors' samples.

The CDR3 spells CSVRGQDKGYTF. CDR3 bases: TGCAGCGTTAGGGGGCAGGACAAAGGCTACACCTTC. The J gene is TRBJ1-2, the V gene TRBV29-1, with 7 bases that match TRBD1. Germline-derived CDR1 and CDR2 are SQVTM and ANQGSEA. With 5 bases clipped from V and 8 bases from J, the junction kept 8 bases outside the gene matches. CDR3 length equals 12 residues.

This clonotype was recorded a few times. The chain employs TRBV7-9 and TRBJ1-5; D possibly corresponds to TRBD1 (5 bases). The CDR3 consists of 17 residues. V lost 5 bases and J 0 bases, leaving 17 bases between the germline ends. Per the germline V gene, CDR1 is SEHNR and CDR2 is FQNEAQ (reference sequence). The CDR3 is CASSVLPGPDSNQPQHF. In nucleotides, the CDR3 is TGTGCCAGCAGCGTGCTCCCGGGACCGGATAGCAATCAGCCCCAGCATTTT.

This clonotype has only a few counts. The chain couples TRBV7-6 to TRBJ2-1, with TRBD2 identical over 11 bases. The CDR3 covers 16 residues. Germline V gene lookup returns CDR1 SGHVS and CDR2 FNYEAQ. Trimming removed 6 bases from V and 6 bases from J; junction bases left unmatched: 10. In DNA, the CDR3 is TGTGCCAGCAGTGAGATGGGCCTAGCGGGGGGCAATGAGCAGTTCTTC. Residues: CASSEMGLAGGNEQFF.

J is TRBJ2-1 and V is TRBV27; 13 positions match TRBD2. The CDR3 consists of 14 residues. The V segment lost 6 bases and the J segment 7 bases; nucleotides outside the gene matches: 3. In germline, CDR1 is MNHEY, CDR2 SMNVEV (reference sequence). This CDR3 reads CASRPGLAGNEQFF. The CDR3 DNA is TGTGCCAGCAGACCGGGACTAGCGGGGAATGAGCAGTTCTTC.

The rearrangement uses TRBV7-9 and TRBJ2-7, with D perhaps matching TRBD2 (6 bases). Germline V lookup: CDR1 SEHNR, CDR2 FQNEAQ (reference sequence). CDR3 length: 12 residues. With 5 bases removed from V and 1 base from J, the gap between germline ends came to 6 bases. The CDR3 bases are TGTGCCAGCAGCCGGGAGTCCTACGAGCAGTACTTC. The encoded protein is CASSRESYEQYF.

This clonotype was counted a few times. This chain joins TRBV7-9 and TRBJ2-1, with TRBD2 identical over 10 bases. J lost 6 bases, V lost 4 bases, and 9 bases had no gene match. CDR1 is SEHNR and CDR2 is FQNEAQ in the germline V gene (reference sequence). The CDR3 contains 16 residues. CDR3 nucleotides: TGTGCCAGCAGCTCCTCCGGGGAGCGGGGGGGCAATGAGCAGTTCTTC. Residues: CASSSSGERGGNEQFF.

There are a few counts of this clonotype. The DNA of the CDR3 is TGCAGTGCTTCAAAACCCGGGACTTTAACCTACGAGCAGTACGTC. Encoded protein: CSASKPGTLTYEQYV. The chain recombines TRBV20-1 with TRBJ2-7, with D possibly being TRBD2 (6 bases). The CDR3 extends over 15 amino acids. Germline V CDR1 and CDR2: DFQATT, SNEGSKA (reference sequence). V lost 5 bases and J lost 2, with 19 bases in between.

In this sample, this clonotype turned up a few times. V is TRBV6-2 or TRBV6-3 and J is TRBJ2-2; D gene ambiguous. CDR1 is MNHEY and CDR2 is SVGEGT in the germline V gene. V was pared by 10 bases and J by 0 bases, with 9 bases between. The CDR3 runs to 13 residues. The CDR3: CATDNANTGELFF. In nucleotides, the CDR3 is TGTGCCACTGATAACGCGAACACCGGGGAGCTGTTTTTT.

This clonotype appeared many times. The genes are TRBV12-3 or TRBV12-4 and TRBJ2-2; TRBD1 might be the D (6 bases). The V and J ends lost 5 bases and 5 bases respectively, with 9 bases between them. The CDR3 length is 13 residues. The CDR3 is CASSTGSTGELFF. The CDR3 DNA sequence: TGTGCCAGCAGTACAGGGTCGACCGGGGAGCTGTTTTTT.

This chain links TRBV20-1 with TRBJ1-2, with D perhaps TRBD1 (6 bases). Trimming took 0 bases from V and 2 from J, leaving 22 bases between them. The CDR3 has 18 amino acids. CDR1 and CDR2 (germline): DFQATT, SNEGSKA (reference sequence). CDR3 residues: CSARDFGGADSLNYGYTF. For the CDR3, the DNA is TGCAGTGCTAGAGATTTCGGGGGCGCAGATAGTTTGAACTATGGCTACACCTTC.

There are a few counts of this clonotype. The chain combines TRBV12-3 or TRBV12-4 with TRBJ2-7; D could derive from TRBD1 or TRBD2 (6 bases each). CDR3 length: 14 amino acids. Trimming shortened V by 3 bases and J by 3 bases, and 12 bases separated the two germline ends. The CDR3 here is CASSFGGPGYEQYF. The CDR3 DNA reads TGTGCCAGCAGTTTTGGGGGGCCGGGCTACGAGCAGTACTTC.

This clonotype was seen only a few times. Given a much more abundant clone one base away, this may be a read error. As the CDR3 is not closed by the conserved phenylalanine or tryptophan, this likely results from a read error. The J gene is TRBJ2-1, the V gene TRBV12-3 or TRBV12-4; 11 bases map to TRBD2. J gave up 6 bases and V 6 bases, and 7 bases lay outside the gene matches. CDR3 length: 15 residues. The CDR3 nucleotides are TGTGCCAGCAGCCTTAGCGGGGGGGCGGGCAATGAGCAGTTCTTA. Translated: CASSLSGGAGNEQFL.

This clonotype was seen more than once but under ten times. This chain links TRBV20-1 with TRBJ1-6, with 9 bases aligning to TRBD1. V shed 1 base, J shed 6 bases, and the junction held 16 bases outside the gene matches. The CDR3 loop spans 19 amino acids. Germline V CDR1 and CDR2: DFQATT, SNEGSKA (reference sequence). DNA of the CDR3: TGCAGTGCTAGAGGCCCGCCCTTACAGGGGGCAGTCGGTAATTCACCCCTCCACTTT. Translation gives CSARGPPLQGAVGNSPLHF.

A few counts support this clonotype. V is TRBV27 and J is TRBJ2-1; D not resolved. Germline V gives CDR1 MNHEY, CDR2 SMNVEV (reference sequence). V was cut by 0 bases and J by 5 bases, with 8 bases left in between. The CDR3 consists of 14 residues. CDR3 in DNA: TGTGCCAGCAGTTTATCCCGGAGCAACAATGAGCAGTTCTTC. It encodes CASSLSRSNNEQFF.

This chain uses TRBV19 with TRBJ1-1; 10 nucleotides match TRBD1. Germline-derived CDR1 and CDR2 are LNHDA and SQIVND (reference sequence). CDR3 length: 15 residues. Losses at the gene ends were 3 bases for V and 7 bases for J; bases not matched to a gene: 8. DNA of the CDR3: TGTGCCAGTAGTATTAGAGACAGGGGGCGAGATGAAGCTTTCTTT. Its protein is CASSIRDRGRDEAFF.

This clonotype was counted at least ten times. This chain links TRBV7-2 with TRBJ1-1; no clear D gene. With 0 bases removed from V and 0 bases from J, the gap between germline ends came to 8 bases. CDR3 length: 15 residues. From germline, CDR1 is SGHTA and CDR2 FQGNSA. The CDR3 spells CASSLASSMNTEAFF. For the CDR3, the DNA is TGTGCCAGCAGCTTAGCCAGCAGCATGAACACTGAAGCTTTCTTT. Full variable domain (outside the CDR3, taken from reference TRBV7-2 and TRBJ1-1): GAGVSQSPSNKVTEKGKDVELRCDPISGHTALYWYRQSLGQGLEFLIYFQGNSAPDKSGLPSDRFSAERTGGSVSTLTIQRTQQEDSAVYLCASSLASSMNTEAFFGQGTRLTVV.

The rearrangement joins TRBV7-8 to TRBJ2-2, with 8 bases aligning to TRBD1. Germline V lookup: CDR1 SGHVS, CDR2 FQNEAQ. V dropped 4 bases and J dropped 0; count of bases not matched to a gene: 10. The CDR3 covers 18 residues. Written as DNA, the CDR3 is TGTGCCAGCAGCTCGCCGGGACAGGACCTCGCGAACACCGGGGAGCTGTTTTTT. Amino acid sequence: CASSSPGQDLANTGELFF.

The rearrangement links TRBV12-3 or TRBV12-4 to TRBJ1-2; possible D gene TRBD1, 6 bases. The V end was cut by 6 bases, the J end by 4 bases, with 18 bases between. This CDR3 region has 15 residues. CDR3 DNA sequence: TGTGCCAGCAGCCAAGACAGGAGTCCAGGCTATGGCTACACCTTC. Protein sequence: CASSQDRSPGYGYTF.